Below, 18 T cell receptor beta chains from the same sample are listed, as sequenced in a study of metastatic and nonmetastatic thyroid tumors (dated by TCRdb to the early 2020s). None of the patients had been given any treatment before thyroid surgery. Preparation of the library involved PCR. Data came from an Illumina HiSeq 4000. Through fastp at Q25 and MiXCR, TCRdb rebuilt clones from the public reads, retaining in-frame beta chains. This sample has 25,000 to 35,000 clones in its table, and more than 10% of those were observed once. The ten largest clones capture approximately 15% of the sample. Input material: blood. All receptors derive from a female donor with papillary thyroid cancer or a benign thyroid nodule (not recorded which). Some clones in this sample may be carry-over from other donors' samples.

This clone was seen ten or more times. The chain has TRBV7-2 and TRBJ2-3, with D unclear. Trimming left V 3 bases short and J 3 bases short, with 13 bases between. Germline assignment: CDR1 SGHTA and CDR2 FQGNSA. This CDR3 has 15 amino acids. As DNA, the CDR3 is TGTGCCAGCAGCTTCATAAATCTTCGTACAGATACGCAGTATTTT. Translated, it gives CASSFINLRTDTQYF.

The J gene is TRBJ2-7, the V gene TRBV12-3 or TRBV12-4, with 10 bases lining up with TRBD2. After removal of 5 bases from V and 4 bases from J, the junction contained 14 bases not matched to a gene. This CDR3 comprises 17 residues. The CDR3 spells CASSPSGGSGGRYEQYF. The CDR3 region has the DNA TGTGCCAGCAGTCCCTCCGGGGGTAGCGGGGGGCGGTACGAGCAGTACTTC.

Many counts were recorded for this clone. Other DNA sequences from this sample encode an identical CDR3 as well. This chain joins TRBV7-2 and TRBJ1-4, with 12 positions matching TRBD1. Losses at the gene ends were 4 bases for V and 8 bases for J; bases not matched to a gene: 11. This CDR3 region has 17 residues. Germline V gene data show CDR1 as SGHTA and CDR2 as FQGNSA. CDR3 coding DNA: TGTGCCAGCAGCTCTGTAGGGACAGGGGGCCGGCGAGAAAAACTGTTTTTT. As protein: CASSSVGTGGRREKLFF.

V is TRBV6-1 and J is TRBJ1-3; D not certain. CDR1 is MNHNS and CDR2 is SASEGT in the germline V gene. V dropped 6 bases and J dropped 4 bases, with 13 bases sitting between them. This CDR3 is built from 14 residues. For the CDR3, the DNA is TGTGCCAGCAGCCAAGTCGGGCCAGGAAACACCATATATTTT. As protein: CASSQVGPGNTIYF.

Details on this clone: This clone may be a read error of a much larger clone one base away. Since no conserved phenylalanine or tryptophan closes the CDR3, a read error is the likely cause. The chain links TRBV11-2 to TRBJ2-2; D gene uncertain. The CDR3 covers 16 residues. Germline CDR1 SGHAT, CDR2 FQNNGV. V lost 0 bases and J lost 0, with 8 bases in between. The CDR3 loop is CASSLDWVSNTGELFS. CDR3 nucleotide sequence: TGTGCCAGCAGCTTAGATTGGGTGTCGAACACCGGGGAGCTGTTTTCT.

At least ten counts were recorded for this clone. The V and J genes are TRBV28 and TRBJ1-1; D is possibly TRBD1 (6 bases). CDR3 length: 13 residues. Germline assignment: CDR1 MDHEN and CDR2 SYDVKM. CDR3 DNA: TGTGTCGCTTGGCCGGGACAGAACACTGAAGCTTTCTTT. As protein: CVAWPGQNTEAFF.

This clone has a count of ten or more. Other DNA sequences in the sample encode the same CDR3. The chain carries TRBV7-9 and TRBJ1-1, with 8 bases fitting TRBD1. Per the germline V gene, CDR1 is SEHNR and CDR2 is FQNEAQ (reference sequence). After removal of 10 bases from V and 5 bases from J, the junction contained 9 bases not matched to a gene. The CDR3 has 13 amino acids. CDR3 DNA: TGTGCCACTACGACAGGGGATGATACTGAAGCTTTCTTT. This sequence encodes CATTTGDDTEAFF.

By share, this clone ranks as medium-sized (0.01 to 0.1%). The V and J genes are TRBV12-3 or TRBV12-4 and TRBJ1-2, with unresolved D. The CDR3 has 14 residues. V gave up 8 bases and J gave up 7 bases, with 20 bases separating them. CDR3 bases: TGTGCCAGCCGTCCCGCGGGCGGGTTTGGTGGCTACACCTTC. Protein: CASRPAGGFGGYTF.

This clone was recorded many times. The chain links TRBV12-3 or TRBV12-4 to TRBJ2-1; TRBD2 aligns across 9 bases. Germline trimming cut 3 bases from V and 6 bases from J; bases unmatched to any gene: 6. This CDR3 comprises 15 residues. In nucleotides, the CDR3 is TGTGCCAGCAGTTTGCTGGCTAGCGGGATCAATGAGCAGTTCTTC. This sequence encodes CASSLLASGINEQFF.

This clone was detected many times. The chain joins TRBV10-2 to TRBJ2-7; 10 bases map to TRBD1. CDR3 length: 15 amino acids. The trim removed 7 bases at V and 2 bases at J, leaving 8 bases unmatched. Germline CDR1 is WSHSY and CDR2 is SAAADI. CDR3 nucleotide sequence: TGCGCCAGCACCTTTCGGGACAGGGGAACCTACGAGCAGTACTTC. It specifies CASTFRDRGTYEQYF.

This clone was counted ten times or more. This chain connects TRBV3-1 to TRBJ1-2; 9 positions agree with TRBD1. CDR3 length: 15 amino acids. CDR1 is LGHDT, CDR2 YNNKEL, per germline (reference sequence). With V trimmed by 3 bases and J by 4 bases, 6 bases remained unmatched. This CDR3 reads CASSQADRGAYGYTF. In DNA form, the CDR3 reads TGTGCCAGCAGCCAGGCCGACAGGGGGGCCTATGGCTACACCTTC. The full variable domain, in which reference TRBV3-1 and TRBJ1-2 provide the parts outside the CDR3, is DTAVSQTPKYLVTQMGNDKSIKCEQNLGHDTMYWYKQDSKKFLKIMFSYNNKELIINETVPNRFSPKSPDKAHLNLHINSLELGDSAVYFCASSQADRGAYGYTFGSGTRLTVV.

This clone was recorded many times. In DNA, the CDR3 is TGCGCCAGCAGCTGGTCGGACGGCTTCTACGAGCAGTACTTC. Its protein product is CASSWSDGFYEQYF. The chain is built from TRBV5-1 and TRBJ2-7; D is unresolved. The CDR3 has 14 amino acids. Germline CDR1 and CDR2: SGHRS and YFSETQ. V gave up 3 bases and J gave up 3 bases, with 13 bases separating them. Full variable domain (outside the CDR3, taken from reference TRBV5-1 and TRBJ2-7): KAGVTQTPRYLIKTRGQQVTLSCSPISGHRSVSWYQQTPGQGLQFLFEYFSETQRNKGNFPGRFSGRQFSNSRSEMNVSTLELGDSALYLCASSWSDGFYEQYFGPGTRLTVT.

This clone showed up many times. V gene TRBV9 combines with J gene TRBJ2-7, with no clear D. V shed 0 bases and J shed 1 base, with 11 bases lying between them. The CDR3 runs to 15 residues. CDR1 is SGDLS and CDR2 is YYNGEE in the germline V gene. The CDR3 DNA sequence: TGTGCCAGCAGCGTAGCAGGTACGGGTTCCTACGAGCAGTACTTC. Translation gives CASSVAGTGSYEQYF.

This clone came up many times. Possible read error: a much larger clone is one base away. V gene TRBV5-4 combines with J gene TRBJ2-3, with 7 bases identical to TRBD1. Germline CDR1 SGHNT, CDR2 YYREEE (reference sequence). Unmatched junction bases numbered 8, after V lost 2 bases and J lost 5 bases. The CDR3 runs 15 residues. The CDR3 DNA is TGTGCCAGCAGCTTAAGACAGGGTGGCCTAGATACGCAGTATTTT. This gives the protein CASSLRQGGLDTQYF.

This clone was detected many times. The chain employs TRBV5-4 and TRBJ2-1; D unclear. Germline-derived CDR1 and CDR2 are SGHNT and YYREEE (reference sequence). There are 16 residues in the CDR3. Trimming took 0 bases from V and 0 from J, leaving 10 bases between them. CDR3 sequence (DNA): TGTGCCAGCAGCTTGGGAAGGCAAAGCTCCTACAATGAGCAGTTCTTC. The encoded protein is CASSLGRQSSYNEQFF.

This clone was observed at least ten times. At the DNA level, this CDR3 is encoded by other sequences in the same sample as well. The genes are TRBV12-5 and TRBJ1-5; D possibly corresponds to TRBD1 (5 bases). From germline, CDR1 is LGHNT and CDR2 FRNRAP. The CDR3 has 18 amino acids. The ends were cut back, 0 bases at V and 5 bases at J, with 20 bases in the middle. CDR3 amino acids: CASGLVLHDSSLDQPQHF. The CDR3 nucleotides read TGTGCTAGTGGTTTGGTACTTCACGACAGTTCGCTGGATCAGCCCCAGCATTTT.

This clone has a count of ten or more. A much more abundant neighbour one base away suggests this may be a read error. V and J are TRBV6-2 or TRBV6-3 and TRBJ2-2; possibly TRBD2 for D (6 bases). CDR1 MNHEY and CDR2 SVGEGT come from the germline V gene. There are 13 residues in the CDR3. CDR3: CASSYGRVGGLFF. DNA for the CDR3: TGTGCCAGCAGTTACGGCAGGGTGGGGGGGCTGTTTTTT.

This clone was seen ten or more times. V is TRBV2 and J is TRBJ2-3; 7 positions agree with TRBD2. CDR3 length equals 15 residues. CDR1 and CDR2 (germline): SNHLY, FYNNEI. The trim removed 4 bases at V and 4 bases at J, leaving 8 bases unmatched. The CDR3 bases are TGTGCCAGCAGTGGGGGTTTTGGGGGGGCAGATACGCAGTATTTT. It translates to CASSGGFGGADTQYF.